A single sample gave rise to the 2 T cell receptor beta chains below, sequenced in a study of blood T cell repertoires in COVID-19. Assay: immunoSEQ multiplex PCR; the TCRdb copy retains only in-frame clones and omits some. The repertoire includes approximately 170,000 clones, 85% to 95% of them detected once, and 2% sits in the top ten. Sequencing was carried out using peripheral blood. All receptors derive from an older woman with COVID-19, enrolled during active disease.

This clone was recorded only once. Other DNA sequences in the sample encode the same CDR3. CDR3 protein: CATFHGQGNYGYTF. Here the CDR3 DNA reads TGTGCCACCTTTCACGGACAGGGGAACTATGGCTACACCTTC. This chain uses TRBV15 with TRBJ1-2; 9 positions agree with TRBD1. After removal of 8 bases from V and 2 bases from J, the junction contained 6 bases not matched to a gene. CDR1 is LNHNV, CDR2 YYDKDF, per germline (reference sequence). The CDR3 runs to 14 residues.

V is TRBV6-5 and J is TRBJ2-5; TRBD2 is a possible D gene (6 bases). CDR1 MNHEY and CDR2 SVGAGI come from the germline V gene. The V and J ends lost 7 bases and 0 bases respectively, with 15 bases between them. This CDR3 has 15 amino acids. The CDR3, as DNA: TGTGCCAGCAATTTTATAACTAGCCACCAAGAGACCCAGTACTTC. It codes for CASNFITSHQETQYF.